One sample yielded the 13 T cell receptor beta chains listed below, sequenced in a study of a mutant IDH1 vaccine in newly diagnosed glioma. Regarding time point: baseline, week 1 (first vaccination visit). Regarding treatment: pre-vaccination baseline after standard-of-care therapy. The data were produced by immunoSEQ multiplex PCR, yet TCRdb's version contains in-frame clones alone and is incomplete. The data show tens of thousands of clones, roughly 93% seen once. Sequenced material: PBMCs, taken from a glioma patient treated with radiotherapy, temozolomide or both. Receptors were obtained from a man between 40 and 49 years old with glioma.

This clone was recorded only once. This chain joins TRBV7-3 and TRBJ1-1; tentative D call: TRBD1 (6 bases). The germline CDR1 and CDR2 sequences are SGHTA and FQGTGA. This CDR3 is built from 13 residues. Between the trimmed V and J ends, which lost 4 bases and 2 bases, there was a span of 8 bases. The CDR3 DNA follows: TGTGCCAGCAGCTCGGGGGCAAACACTGAAGCTTTCTTT. Protein sequence: CASSSGANTEAFF.

The chain recombines TRBV27 with TRBJ2-7, with D tentatively TRBD1 (5 bases). V dropped 4 bases and J dropped 0 bases, with 13 bases sitting between them. The CDR3 runs 15 residues. Germline V gene data show CDR1 as MNHEY and CDR2 as SMNVEV (reference sequence). The CDR3, as DNA: TGTGCCAGCAGTTGGGCAGGGCCCCACTCCTACGAGCAGTACTTC. Its translation: CASSWAGPHSYEQYF.

This chain connects TRBV5-1 to TRBJ2-1; 8 nucleotides agree with TRBD2. The CDR3 extends over 18 amino acids. Germline values: CDR1 SGHRS, CDR2 YFSETQ. Trimming took 4 bases from V and 4 from J; bases not matched to a gene: 16. Here the CDR3 DNA reads TGCGCCAGCAGCCGCACGCCTTCAGGTAGCGGGATATACAATGAGCAGTTCTTC. It codes for CASSRTPSGSGIYNEQFF. The full variable domain, its missing parts supplied by reference TRBV5-1 and TRBJ2-1, is KAGVTQTPRYLIKTRGQQVTLSCSPISGHRSVSWYQQTPGQGLQFLFEYFSETQRNKGNFPGRFSGRQFSNSRSEMNVSTLELGDSALYLCASSRTPSGSGIYNEQFFGPGTRLTVL.

This chain connects TRBV12-5 to TRBJ1-3; D might be TRBD1 (6 bases). Germline V gene lookup returns CDR1 LGHNT and CDR2 FRNRAP. The CDR3 loop spans 13 amino acids. The germline V and J ends were trimmed by 6 bases and 1 base, with 7 bases remaining between them. Written as DNA, the CDR3 is TGTGCTAGTGGCGGGACATCTGGAAACACCATATATTTT. It codes for CASGGTSGNTIYF.

The chain couples TRBV18 to TRBJ2-1; D is ambiguous. CDR1 KGHSH and CDR2 LQKENI come from the germline V gene. The CDR3 is made up of 13 amino acids. The ends were cut back, 3 bases at V and 2 bases at J, with 5 bases in the middle. The CDR3 coding sequence is TGTGCCAGCTCACCGGGTACCTACAATGAGCAGTTCTTC. As protein: CASSPGTYNEQFF.

V gene TRBV4-1 combines with J gene TRBJ1-2; 7 bases align to TRBD1. From germline, CDR1 is MGHRA and CDR2 YSYEKL. The V segment lost 2 bases and the J segment 8 bases; nucleotides outside the gene matches: 11. This CDR3 contains 15 residues. DNA of the CDR3: TGCGCCAGCAGCCAAACAGGGGCGGCCGTTCCAGGCTACACCTTC. The encoded protein is CASSQTGAAVPGYTF.

V usage is TRBV2 and J usage is TRBJ2-3, with 9 bases aligning to TRBD2. Trimming removed 6 bases from V and 0 bases from J; junction bases left unmatched: 4. Germline values: CDR1 SNHLY, CDR2 FYNNEI. This CDR3 has 15 amino acids. DNA of the CDR3: TGTGCCAGCAGCGGACTAGCGCCTAGCACAGATACGCAGTATTTT. Its translation: CASSGLAPSTDTQYF.

The V and J genes are TRBV9 and TRBJ2-3; 8 bases agree with TRBD2. This CDR3 region has 17 residues. V gave up 6 bases and J gave up 1 base; unmatched junction bases: 13. Germline V gene lookup returns CDR1 SGDLS and CDR2 YYNGEE. CDR3 bases: TGTGCCAGCACCTTATCTCCCTTGCGGGAGGGCACAGATACGCAGTATTTT. It yields the protein CASTLSPLREGTDTQYF.

This chain links TRBV19 with TRBJ1-2; 7 bases match TRBD1. Per the germline V gene, CDR1 is LNHDA and CDR2 is SQIVND (reference sequence). The CDR3 extends over 14 amino acids. Trimming at V came to 4 bases and at J to 7 bases, leaving 9 bases not matched to a gene. CDR3 sequence: CASSTDRFGVGYTF. CDR3 DNA: TGTGCCAGTAGTACGGACAGGTTCGGGGTTGGCTACACCTTC.

This clone occurred once. The chain combines TRBV15 with TRBJ1-4; D might be TRBD1 (5 bases). Trimming left V 2 bases short and J 4 bases short, with 11 bases between. This CDR3 is 15 amino acids long. Germline V gene sequence: CDR1 LNHNV, CDR2 YYDKDF (reference sequence). CDR3 nucleotides: TGTGCCACCAGCAGAACCCAGGGTTTTAATGAAAAACTGTTTTTT. Translation gives CATSRTQGFNEKLFF.

V and J are TRBV9 and TRBJ2-1; D might be TRBD2 (5 bases). This CDR3 comprises 15 residues. Per germline, CDR1 SGDLS and CDR2 YYNGEE. V lost 2 bases and J lost 0, with 9 bases in between. CDR3 region: CASSVLLDSYNEQFF. The CDR3 DNA sequence: TGTGCCAGCAGCGTCTTACTAGACTCCTACAATGAGCAGTTCTTC.

This sequence joins TRBV28 and TRBJ2-7; D could derive from TRBD1 or TRBD2 (6 bases each). The germline V gene encodes CDR1 MDHEN and CDR2 SYDVKM. Trimming shortened V by 7 bases and J by 2 bases, and 18 bases separated the two germline ends. This CDR3 contains 15 residues. The CDR3 DNA is TGTGCCAGCAAGGGGGTCGAGGGGGGCACCTACGAGCAGTACTTC. This codes for CASKGVEGGTYEQYF.

The chain employs TRBV27 and TRBJ2-7, with 9 positions matching TRBD1. The J segment lost 5 bases and the V segment lost 5 bases, leaving 10 bases of the junction unmatched. The CDR3 is made up of 15 amino acids. CDR1 MNHEY and CDR2 SMNVEV come from the germline V gene (reference sequence). DNA of the CDR3: TGTGCCAGCAGTCTACCGGGGACAGGGAGGAACGAGCAGTACTTC. This encodes CASSLPGTGRNEQYF.